This T cell receptor (beta chain) comes out of a study of CD8+ T cells in alopecia areata (dated 2018 in TCRdb). In terms of the full investigation: The treated patients, all with moderate-to-severe alopecia areata, were enrolled in an open-label pilot trial of oral tofacitinib given at 5 to 10 mg twice daily. Patients received tofacitinib for 6 to 18 months and were then followed off drug for 6 months to check for delayed response and recurrence. The study used high-throughput TCRbeta sequencing to examine T cell clonal expansion in alopecia areata, in both the C3H/HeJ mouse model and human patients. Human TCRbeta sequencing covered scalp tissue and sorted CD4+ and CD8+ peripheral blood T cells from patchy and totalis/universalis alopecia areata patients and healthy controls. Biopsies were taken from tofacitinib-treated patients at baseline and again at 4 and 24 weeks into treatment, and several of those patients also had a later scalp biopsy. Scalp clonality was compared across normal scalp (n=4), patchy alopecia areata scalp (n=8), and alopecia totalis/universalis scalp (n=8). RNA was extracted with the PAXgene miRNA kit for fixed scalp, the miRNeasy kit for PBMCs, and the RNeasy kit for mouse skin. immunoSEQ multiplex PCR using 35 Vbeta forward primers and 13 Jbeta reverse primers was used to amplify TCRbeta CDR3 regions. Summary of the overall study and its limitations: Compared with mice, TCR sequences shared between patients were less clear, possibly partly because of HLA diversity across the patient population. Unlike mouse skin, where gammadelta T cells dominate, normal human skin contains resident alphabeta T cells that get sequenced too, which complicates analysis of the scalp TCR repertoire. Higher clonality and more expanded CD8+ clones were observed in lesional scalp than in normal scalp, particularly in alopecia totalis/universalis, a finding suggestive of antigenic drive.

In the paper's terms, the time point label means: baseline before oral tofacitinib. Peripheral blood and lesional scalp punch biopsies were obtained from patients with alopecia areata. PBMCs were isolated by density centrifugation and stained for CD3, CD4 and CD8, and CD4+ and CD8+ T cells were sorted on a FACSAria. CDR1 and CDR2 are read off the germline V gene (reference sequence) as SEHNR and FQNEAQ. Including cysteine and phenylalanine, the CDR3 has 13 amino acids. Only the CDR3 DNA is retained, 39 bases long and in frame from the first base. V loses 5 bases at its end and J loses 9 bases; junction bases beyond the gene matches: 8. Library creation used the immunoSEQ multiplex PCR assay. RNA was extracted from all samples and reverse transcribed into cDNA, which served as template for TCR sequencing. SuperScript III was used to make first-strand cDNA, primed with a 2:1 mix of oligo-dT and random hexamers. Amplification bias was assessed with a synthetic immune receptor repertoire, and residual bias was removed computationally. Per the source publication's procedure: After raw reads were preprocessed to remove errors, the CDR3 was defined following IMGT conventions as running from the conserved cysteine to phenylalanine. To get clonality, Shannon entropy was normalized by log2 of the number of productive unique TCRs and the result was subtracted from 1. Scalp TCRbeta sequences were cross-referenced with sorted blood CD4 and CD8 repertoires so that the CD4 or CD8 identity of scalp clones could be inferred. Entries here come from immuneACCESS through TCRdb and include only in-frame sequences with V and J called. Some clones fail to appear in such tables; in the studies checked, an unresolved V gene covers under half of the shortfall, and the cause of the remainder is unknown. V, J and clone size derive from that table, while D and trimming were established from the DNA sequence. The sample table contains about 180,000 clones; only one count was recorded for 50% to 70% of them. The ten largest clones add up to 1.7% of the sample.

This clone came up a few times. This clone's antigen is unknown. One base away there is no much larger clone; base qualities are not given. The receptor comes from a human donor with alopecia areata. The sequences come from CD4+ T cells sorted from blood, collected at week 0. The V and J genes are TRBV7-9 and TRBJ1-1; TRBD1 fits 8 bases in the junction. In nucleotide form, the sequence is TGTGCCAGCAGCCTCCTACAGGGGGACCAAGCTTTCTTT. Translated, this gives CASSLLQGDQAFF.